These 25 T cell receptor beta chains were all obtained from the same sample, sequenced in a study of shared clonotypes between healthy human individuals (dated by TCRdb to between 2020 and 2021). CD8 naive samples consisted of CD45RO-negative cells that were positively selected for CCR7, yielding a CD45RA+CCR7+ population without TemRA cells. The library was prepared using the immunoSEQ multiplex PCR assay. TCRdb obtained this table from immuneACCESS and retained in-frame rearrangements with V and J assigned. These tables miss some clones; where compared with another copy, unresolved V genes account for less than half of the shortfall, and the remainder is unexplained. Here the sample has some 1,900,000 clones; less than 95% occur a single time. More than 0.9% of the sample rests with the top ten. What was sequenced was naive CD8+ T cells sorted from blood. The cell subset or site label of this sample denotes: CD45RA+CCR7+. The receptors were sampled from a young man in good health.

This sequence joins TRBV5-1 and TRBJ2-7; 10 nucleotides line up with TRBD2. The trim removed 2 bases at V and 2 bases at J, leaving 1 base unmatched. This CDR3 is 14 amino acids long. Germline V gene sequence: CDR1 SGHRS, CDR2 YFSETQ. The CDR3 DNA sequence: TGCGCCAGCAGCTTCCTAGCGGGGGCCTACGAGCAGTACTTC. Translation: CASSFLAGAYEQYF.

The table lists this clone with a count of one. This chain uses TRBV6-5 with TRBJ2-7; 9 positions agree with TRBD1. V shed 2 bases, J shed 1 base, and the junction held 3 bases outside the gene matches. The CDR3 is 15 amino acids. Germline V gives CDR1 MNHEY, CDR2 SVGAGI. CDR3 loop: CASSYGTGPSYEQYF. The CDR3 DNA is TGTGCCAGCAGTTACGGGACAGGGCCATCCTACGAGCAGTACTTC.

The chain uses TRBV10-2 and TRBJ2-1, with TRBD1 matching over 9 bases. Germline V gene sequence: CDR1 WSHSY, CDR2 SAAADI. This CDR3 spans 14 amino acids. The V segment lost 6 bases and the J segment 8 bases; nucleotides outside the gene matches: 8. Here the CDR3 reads CASRDPGQGDEQFF. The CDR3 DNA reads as TGCGCCAGCAGGGATCCGGGACAGGGTGATGAGCAGTTCTTC.

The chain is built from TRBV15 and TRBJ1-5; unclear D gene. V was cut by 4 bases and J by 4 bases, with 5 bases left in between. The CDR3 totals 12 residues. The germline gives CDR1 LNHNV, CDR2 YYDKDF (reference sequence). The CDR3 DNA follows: TGTGCCACCAGCAACGAAAATCAGCCCCAGCATTTT. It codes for CATSNENQPQHF.

As DNA, the CDR3 is TGTGCCAGCAGCTGGCGGGACTCCCCCTACGAGCAGTACTTC. Its protein product is CASSWRDSPYEQYF. The chain links TRBV5-4 to TRBJ2-7; D perhaps matches TRBD2 (6 bases). Trimming removed 3 bases from V and 2 bases from J, with 12 bases in between. Germline CDR1 SGHNT, CDR2 YYREEE (reference sequence). The CDR3 spans 14 residues. Drawing the rest from reference TRBV5-4 and TRBJ2-7, the complete variable domain is ETGVTQSPTHLIKTRGQQVTLRCSSQSGHNTVSWYQQALGQGPQFIFQYYREEENGRGNFPPRFSGLQFPNYSSELNVNALELDDSALYLCASSWRDSPYEQYFGPGTRLTVT.

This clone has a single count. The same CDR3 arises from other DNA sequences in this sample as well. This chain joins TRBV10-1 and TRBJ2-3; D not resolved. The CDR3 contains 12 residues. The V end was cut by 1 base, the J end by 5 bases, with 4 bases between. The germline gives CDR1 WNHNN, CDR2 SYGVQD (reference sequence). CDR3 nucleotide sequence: TGCGCCAGCAGTGAGTACGAAGATACGCAGTATTTT. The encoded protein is CASSEYEDTQYF.

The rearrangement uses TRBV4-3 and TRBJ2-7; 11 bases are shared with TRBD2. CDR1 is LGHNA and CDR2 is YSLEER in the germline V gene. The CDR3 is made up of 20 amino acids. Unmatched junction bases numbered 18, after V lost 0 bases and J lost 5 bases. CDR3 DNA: TGCGCCAGCAGCCAAGAAAGACTAGCGGGACCCCTGGCCCTTGGGGACGAGCAGTACTTC. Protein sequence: CASSQERLAGPLALGDEQYF.

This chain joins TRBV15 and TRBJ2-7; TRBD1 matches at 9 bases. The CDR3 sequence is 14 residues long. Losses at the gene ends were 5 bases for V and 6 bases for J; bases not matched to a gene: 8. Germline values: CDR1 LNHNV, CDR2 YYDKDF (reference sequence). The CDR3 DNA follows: TGTGCCACCAGCGAGGCAGAGACAGGGGGCGAGCAGTACTTC. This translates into CATSEAETGGEQYF.

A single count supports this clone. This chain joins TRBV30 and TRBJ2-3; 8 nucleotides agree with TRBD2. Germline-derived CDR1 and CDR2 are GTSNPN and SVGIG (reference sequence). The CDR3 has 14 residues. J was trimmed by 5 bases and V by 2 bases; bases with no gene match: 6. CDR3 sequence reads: CAWSPGLVRDTQYF. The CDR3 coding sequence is TGTGCCTGGAGTCCGGGACTAGTTAGAGATACGCAGTATTTT.

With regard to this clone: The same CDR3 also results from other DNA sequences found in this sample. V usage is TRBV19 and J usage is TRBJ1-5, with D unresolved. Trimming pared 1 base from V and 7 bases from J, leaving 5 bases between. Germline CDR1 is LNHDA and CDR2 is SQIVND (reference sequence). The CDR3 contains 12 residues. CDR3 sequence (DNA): TGTGCCAGTAGTATAGCTGGCCAGCCCCAGCATTTT. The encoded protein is CASSIAGQPQHF.

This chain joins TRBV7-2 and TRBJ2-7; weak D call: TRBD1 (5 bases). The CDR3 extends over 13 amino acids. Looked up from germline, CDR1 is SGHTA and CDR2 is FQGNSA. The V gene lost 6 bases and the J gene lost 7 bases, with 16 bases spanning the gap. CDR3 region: CASSPGHSWEQYF. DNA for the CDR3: TGTGCCAGCAGTCCAGGACATTCATGGGAGCAGTACTTC.

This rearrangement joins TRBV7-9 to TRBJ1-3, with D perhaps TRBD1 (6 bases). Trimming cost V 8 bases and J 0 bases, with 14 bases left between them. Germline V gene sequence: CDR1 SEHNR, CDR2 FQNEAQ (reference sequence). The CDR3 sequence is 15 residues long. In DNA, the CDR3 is TGTGCCAGCGGAGTTTGGACAGTCTCTGGAAACACCATATATTTT. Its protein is CASGVWTVSGNTIYF. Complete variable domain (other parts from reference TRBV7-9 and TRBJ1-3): DTGVSQNPRHKITKRGQNVTFRCDPISEHNRLYWYRQTLGQGPEFLTYFQNEAQLEKSRLLSDRFSAERPKGSFSTLEIQRTEQGDSAMYLCASGVWTVSGNTIYFGEGSWLTVV.

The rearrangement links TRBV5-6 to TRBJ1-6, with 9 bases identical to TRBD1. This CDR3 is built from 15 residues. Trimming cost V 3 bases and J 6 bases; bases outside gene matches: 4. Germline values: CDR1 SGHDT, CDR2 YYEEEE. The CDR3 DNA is TGTGCCAGCAGCTGGGGGACAGGGACTAATTCACCCCTCCACTTT. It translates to CASSWGTGTNSPLHF.

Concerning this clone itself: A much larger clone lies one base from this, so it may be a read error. The CDR3 coding sequence is TGTGCCAGCAGTTTCGCCGGGACTAGCGGATACAATGAGCAGTTCTTC. Translation: CASSFAGTSGYNEQFF. This chain connects TRBV6-5 to TRBJ2-1; 11 bases fit TRBD2. Germline loops: CDR1 MNHEY, CDR2 SVGAGI. The CDR3 length is 16 residues. V lost 4 bases, J lost 4 bases, and 6 bases stayed unmatched.

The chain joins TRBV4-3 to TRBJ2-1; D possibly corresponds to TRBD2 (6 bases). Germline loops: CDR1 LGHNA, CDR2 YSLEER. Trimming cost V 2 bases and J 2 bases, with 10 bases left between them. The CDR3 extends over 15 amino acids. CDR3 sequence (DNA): TGCGCCAGCAGCCAACAGGGAGGTGCCTACAATGAGCAGTTCTTC. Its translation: CASSQQGGAYNEQFF.

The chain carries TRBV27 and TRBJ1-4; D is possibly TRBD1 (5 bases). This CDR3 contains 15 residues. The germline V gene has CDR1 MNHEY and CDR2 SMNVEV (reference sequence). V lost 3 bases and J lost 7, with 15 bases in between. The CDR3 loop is CASSFGGVRGEKLFF. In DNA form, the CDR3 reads TGTGCCAGCAGTTTTGGAGGGGTCCGGGGTGAAAAACTGTTTTTT.

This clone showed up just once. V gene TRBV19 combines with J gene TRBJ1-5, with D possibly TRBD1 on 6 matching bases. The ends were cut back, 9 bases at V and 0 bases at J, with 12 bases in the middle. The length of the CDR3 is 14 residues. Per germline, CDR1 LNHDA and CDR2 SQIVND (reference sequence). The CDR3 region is CASQYRDSNQPQHF. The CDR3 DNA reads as TGTGCCAGCCAATACAGGGATAGCAATCAGCCCCAGCATTTT. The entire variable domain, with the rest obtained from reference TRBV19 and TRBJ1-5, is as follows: DGGITQSPKYLFRKEGQNVTLSCEQNLNHDAMYWYRQDPGQGLRLIYYSQIVNDFQKGDIAEGYSVSREKKESFPLTVTSAQKNPTAFYLCASQYRDSNQPQHFGDGTRLSIL.

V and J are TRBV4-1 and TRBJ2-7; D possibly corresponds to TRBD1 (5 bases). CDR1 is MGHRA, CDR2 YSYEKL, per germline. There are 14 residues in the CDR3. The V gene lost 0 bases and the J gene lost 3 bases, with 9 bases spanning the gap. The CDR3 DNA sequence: TGCGCCAGCAGCCAAGAATCCAGGGACTACGAGCAGTACTTC. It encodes CASSQESRDYEQYF.

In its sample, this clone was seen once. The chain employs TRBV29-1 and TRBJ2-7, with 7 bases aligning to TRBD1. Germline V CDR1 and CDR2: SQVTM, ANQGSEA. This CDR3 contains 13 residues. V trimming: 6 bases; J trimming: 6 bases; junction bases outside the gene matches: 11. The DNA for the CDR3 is TGCAGCGTGCTCTTAGGGGGCTCCATCGAGCAGTACTTC. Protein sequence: CSVLLGGSIEQYF.

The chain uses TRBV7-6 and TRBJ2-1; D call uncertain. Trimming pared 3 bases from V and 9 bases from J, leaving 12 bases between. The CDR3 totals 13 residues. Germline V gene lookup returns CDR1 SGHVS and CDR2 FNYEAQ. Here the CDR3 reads CASSLGGGPEQFF. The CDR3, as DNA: TGTGCCAGCAGCTTGGGCGGCGGACCTGAGCAGTTCTTC.

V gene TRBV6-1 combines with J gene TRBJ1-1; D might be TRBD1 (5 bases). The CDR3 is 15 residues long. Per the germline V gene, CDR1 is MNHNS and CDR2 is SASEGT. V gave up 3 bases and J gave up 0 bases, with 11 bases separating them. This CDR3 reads CASSDLWGLNTEAFF. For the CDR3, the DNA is TGTGCCAGCAGTGATCTTTGGGGACTGAACACTGAAGCTTTCTTT.

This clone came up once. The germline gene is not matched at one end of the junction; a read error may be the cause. CDR3 bases: TGCAGTGCTAGCCCGGACAGGTTCGACTTT. It codes for CSASPDRFDF. This rearrangement joins TRBV20-1 to TRBJ1-6; TRBD1 matches 7 bases. The CDR3 is 10 amino acids. Looked up from germline, CDR1 is DFQATT and CDR2 is SNEGSKA (reference sequence).

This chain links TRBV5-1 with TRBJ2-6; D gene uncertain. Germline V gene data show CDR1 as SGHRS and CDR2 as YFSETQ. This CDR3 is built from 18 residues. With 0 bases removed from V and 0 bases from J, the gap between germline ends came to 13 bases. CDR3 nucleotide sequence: TGCGCCAGCAGCTTGGCCAGCAGTATTGACTCTGGGGCCAACGTCCTGACTTTC. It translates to CASSLASSIDSGANVLTF.

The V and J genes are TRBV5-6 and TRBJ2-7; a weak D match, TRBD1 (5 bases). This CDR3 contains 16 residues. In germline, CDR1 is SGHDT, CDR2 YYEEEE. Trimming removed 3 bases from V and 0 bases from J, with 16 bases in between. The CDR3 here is CASSSGPTELSYEQYF. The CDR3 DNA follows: TGTGCCAGCAGCTCCGGCCCGACAGAACTCTCCTACGAGCAGTACTTC.

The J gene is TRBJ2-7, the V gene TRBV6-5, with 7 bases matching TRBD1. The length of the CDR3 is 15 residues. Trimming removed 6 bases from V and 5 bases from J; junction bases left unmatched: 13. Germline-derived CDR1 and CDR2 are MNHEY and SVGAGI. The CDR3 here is CASSPIDREGHEQYF. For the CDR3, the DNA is TGTGCCAGCAGCCCAATCGACAGGGAAGGCCACGAGCAGTACTTC.